A single sample gave rise to the 16 T cell receptor beta chains below, sequenced in a study of T cells in Graves' hyperthyroidism and ophthalmopathy. There were TCR beta CDR3 regions amplified from RNA transcripts. During a first-round RT-PCR of the TCR CDR3, the HTBI primer set was used. In TCRdb, the multiplex PCR reads were re-called with MiXCR into one record per CDR3 protein. The repertoire holds approximately 610,000 distinct CDR3 sequences, with around 15% as singletons. Material for sequencing was blood. The source is a woman aged 40 to 50 with Graves' ophthalmopathy.

This rearrangement joins TRBV18 to TRBJ1-1; unclear D gene. Germline loops: CDR1 KGHSH, CDR2 LQKENI. The CDR3 has 16 amino acids. The V gene lost 6 bases and the J gene lost 1 base, with 18 bases spanning the gap. The CDR3: CASSPSNGFTNTEAFF. CDR3 coding DNA: TGTGCCAGCTCCCCTAGTAACGGGTTTACGAACACTGAAGCTTTCTTT.

This clonotype was seen many times. J is TRBJ2-7 and V is TRBV5-1, with 7 bases aligning to TRBD1. The CDR3 consists of 15 residues. Germline V lookup: CDR1 SGHRS, CDR2 YFSETQ. Losses at the gene ends were 2 bases for V and 2 bases for J; bases not matched to a gene: 7. CDR3 nucleotide sequence: TGCGCCAGCAGCTTAGGGGGCATGACGACCTACGAGCAGTACTTC. This sequence encodes CASSLGGMTTYEQYF.

The sample holds a few counts of this clonotype. The chain links TRBV11-2 to TRBJ1-1; the D gene is possibly TRBD1 (6 bases). The germline CDR1 and CDR2 sequences are SGHAT and FQNNGV. This CDR3 comprises 12 residues. V lost 9 bases, J lost 1 base, and 9 bases lay in between. As DNA, the CDR3 is TGTGCCAGTAAAGGGGGGAACACTGAAGCTTTCTTT. As protein: CASKGGNTEAFF.

There are many counts of this clonotype. This sequence joins TRBV6-5 and TRBJ2-7, with no clear D. CDR1 and CDR2 (germline): MNHEY, SVGAGI. V was shortened by 6 bases and J by 2 bases, with 14 bases between the two germline ends. The CDR3 is made up of 14 amino acids. This CDR3 is CASSPGRVAYEQYF. CDR3 in DNA: TGTGCCAGCAGCCCCGGTAGGGTTGCCTACGAGCAGTACTTC.

This clonotype was seen ten or more times. The rearrangement joins TRBV6-1 to TRBJ1-1, with D perhaps TRBD1 (5 bases). The CDR3 is 13 amino acids. Germline loops: CDR1 MNHNS, CDR2 SASEGT. The V end lost 11 bases, the J end lost 5 bases, and 18 bases lay between the germline ends. The CDR3 sequence: CASPGGSWTEAFF. CDR3 sequence (DNA): TGTGCCTCACCGGGGGGGAGTTGGACTGAAGCTTTCTTT.

The chain joins TRBV29-1 to TRBJ2-7; TRBD2 matches 7 bases. The germline gives CDR1 SQVTM, CDR2 ANQGSEA. The trim removed 5 bases at V and 4 bases at J, leaving 8 bases unmatched. The CDR3 spans 13 residues. CDR3 nucleotide sequence: TGCAGCGTTTTCGGGGGGTCAAAGTACGAGCAGTACTTC. This gives the protein CSVFGGSKYEQYF.

Many counts were recorded for this clonotype. V usage is TRBV5-1 and J usage is TRBJ2-2; the D gene is possibly TRBD2 (6 bases). Per the germline V gene, CDR1 is SGHRS and CDR2 is YFSETQ. V was clipped by 4 bases and J by 2 bases, with 15 bases between them. CDR3 length: 16 amino acids. CDR3 in DNA: TGCGCCAGCAGCATAAGACCGGGACTTAACACCGGGGAGCTGTTTTTT. Translating it yields CASSIRPGLNTGELFF.

There are many counts of this clonotype. The rearrangement links TRBV28 to TRBJ2-5; unclear D gene. CDR1 is MDHEN and CDR2 is SYDVKM in the germline V gene. This CDR3 contains 16 residues. V shed 5 bases and J shed 4 bases, with 20 bases lying between them. This CDR3 reads CASSVRFFSARETQYF. CDR3 bases: TGTGCCAGCAGTGTTCGCTTTTTTTCCGCTCGAGAGACCCAGTACTTC.

This clonotype was picked up many times. The rearrangement uses TRBV20-1 and TRBJ2-7, with TRBD2 matching 7 bases. The CDR3 has 16 residues. Germline V gene lookup returns CDR1 DFQATT and CDR2 SNEGSKA (reference sequence). Trimming at V came to 0 bases and at J to 9 bases, leaving 17 bases not matched to a gene. DNA for the CDR3: TGCAGTGCTAGAGAGGGCGGGAGCGGCCTCGTGGAGGCGCAGTACTTC. It is translated as CSAREGGSGLVEAQYF.

Points on this clonotype: A much larger clone is a single base away; this may be a read error. DNA of the CDR3: TGTGCCAGCAGTTTATACGGAGGCGAGCAGTGCTTC. Translating it yields CASSLYGGEQCF. V and J are TRBV28 and TRBJ2-7, with a tentative D call TRBD2 (5 bases). The CDR3 runs 12 residues. The V gene's germline CDR1 is MDHEN and CDR2 SYDVKM.

Ten or more counts support this clonotype. The chain carries TRBV12-3 or TRBV12-4 and TRBJ2-5; TRBD1 matches 10 bases. The CDR3 is made up of 16 amino acids. The trim removed 2 bases at V and 3 bases at J, leaving 6 bases unmatched. CDR3 DNA: TGTGCCAGCAGTTTAAGCGTCGGGACAGGGGAAGAGACCCAGTACTTC. This gives the protein CASSLSVGTGEETQYF.

J is TRBJ2-7 and V is TRBV2; 9 bases map to TRBD2. The CDR3 consists of 20 residues. Looked up from germline, CDR1 is SNHLY and CDR2 is FYNNEI. The V segment lost 4 bases and the J segment 2 bases; nucleotides outside the gene matches: 21. The CDR3 here is CASSATPGLASPIYPYEQYF. The CDR3 bases are TGTGCCAGCAGTGCCACCCCGGGACTAGCATCACCAATCTACCCCTACGAGCAGTACTTC.

This clonotype has ten or more counts. The chain carries TRBV6-1 and TRBJ1-3; 8 nucleotides align to TRBD1. CDR3 length: 15 residues. V lost 6 bases to trimming and J lost 2 bases; unmatched junction nucleotides: 6. Per germline, CDR1 MNHNS and CDR2 SASEGT. The CDR3 region is CASSGQGLTGNTIYF. The CDR3 DNA follows: TGTGCCAGCAGCGGACAGGGTCTAACTGGAAACACCATATATTTT.

The table lists this clonotype with many counts. V and J are TRBV6-5 and TRBJ2-7; 9 bases agree with TRBD1. V lost 5 bases to trimming and J lost 3 bases; unmatched junction nucleotides: 14. The CDR3 covers 17 residues. Germline CDR1 is MNHEY and CDR2 is SVGAGI. This chain's CDR3 is CASSPHAPGQGIYEQYF. The CDR3 region has the DNA TGTGCCAGCAGTCCCCACGCCCCGGGACAGGGTATCTACGAGCAGTACTTC.

The V gene is TRBV6-1, the J gene TRBJ1-5; a possible D gene is TRBD1 (5 bases). Germline V CDR1 and CDR2: MNHNS, SASEGT. V lost 1 base and J lost 6, with 13 bases in between. The CDR3 loop spans 15 amino acids. In nucleotides, the CDR3 is TGTGCCAGCAGTGAAGAAGGGGTGTTGACTCAGCCCCAGCATTTT. Translation gives CASSEEGVLTQPQHF.

This clonotype was found many times. The chain has TRBV24-1 and TRBJ2-2; possibly TRBD1 or TRBD2 for D (6 bases each). The V gene lost 4 bases and the J gene lost 5 bases, with 13 bases spanning the gap. CDR1 and CDR2 from the germline V gene are KGHDR and SFDVKD. The CDR3 consists of 15 residues. CDR3 region: CATSELQGGTGELFF. The CDR3 DNA reads TGTGCCACCAGTGAGCTACAGGGAGGAACCGGGGAGCTGTTTTTT.